This entry is about one T cell receptor beta chain. Its specificity is not known. This entry is derived from a study of tumor-infiltrating lymphocytes in localized non-small cell lung cancer. Findings of the study overall: TCRbeta sequencing showed higher T cell infiltration in tumors than uninvolved lung.

TCRdb keeps only in-frame clones here, not all; method: immunoSEQ multiplex PCR. Here the sample spans about 16,000 clones, less than 50% being singletons. The receptor comes from a human donor with non-small cell lung cancer. Sequences were obtained from lung tumor tissue.

CDR3 DNA: TGTGCCAGCAGCTTAGGAGGGGGCCGGGGGAATGAGCAGTTCTTC. It translates to CASSLGGGRGNEQFF. The chain uses TRBV7-6 and TRBJ2-1, with TRBD1 as a possible D gene (7 bases). The germline V gene has CDR1 SGHVS and CDR2 FNYEAQ. This CDR3 comprises 15 residues. Trimming took off 1 base at V and 7 bases at J, with 14 bases between the two ends. Filled out from reference TRBV7-6 and TRBJ2-1, the complete variable domain reads GAGVSQSPRYKVTKRGQDVALRCDPISGHVSLYWYRQALGQGPEFLTYFNYEAQQDKSGLPNDRFSAERPEGSISTLTIQRTEQRDSAMYRCASSLGGGRGNEQFFGPGTRLTVL.